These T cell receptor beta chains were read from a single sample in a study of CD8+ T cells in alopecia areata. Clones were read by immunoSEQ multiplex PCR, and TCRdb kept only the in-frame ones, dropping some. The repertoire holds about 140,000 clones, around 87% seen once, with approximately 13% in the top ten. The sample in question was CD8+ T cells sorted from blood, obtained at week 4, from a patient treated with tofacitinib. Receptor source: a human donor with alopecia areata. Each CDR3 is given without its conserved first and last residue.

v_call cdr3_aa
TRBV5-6 ASSPRDGAYEQY
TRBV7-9 ASSSPGTGLREQY
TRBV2 ASSTERGGGRDTQY
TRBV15 ATSRVPPEATQPQH
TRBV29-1 SVGNDYEQY
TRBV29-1 SVAGLANIKQNYNEQF
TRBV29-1 SVHSGSSNEQF
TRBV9 ASSVGTHTEAF
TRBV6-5 ASSYSLTGGNYEQY
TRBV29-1 SVETATSYEQY
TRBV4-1 ASSQGTALQETQY
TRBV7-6 ASSLAQDDNTGELF
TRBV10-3 ASILPGQVYNEQF
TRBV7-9 ASSSDSNTGELF
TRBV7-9 ASSLGTDTQY
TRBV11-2 ASSLDQYQAYEQY
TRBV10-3 AISESGVNQPQH
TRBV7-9 ASSRAGPYGYT
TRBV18 ASSFREGSYNEQF
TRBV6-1 ASSQGQGWSNQPQH
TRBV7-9 ASSAPTGSSYNEQF
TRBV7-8 ASSPNQTGSYEQY
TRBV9 ASSARTNAPGTIYEQY
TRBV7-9 ASSLTSGGYEQY
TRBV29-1 SVELPVTIGYT
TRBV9 ASSAEGAADDQY
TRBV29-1 SVAIPDKNTQY
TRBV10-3 AISEPGGPYEQY
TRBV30 AWSPGQGSDTQY
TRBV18 ASSIGQGWNEQF
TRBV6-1 ASSGDLQGQGNNEQF
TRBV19 ASATGTRPKQETQY
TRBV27 ASSIPPGHTNQPQH
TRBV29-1 SVVWGRGDTQY
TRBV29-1 SVETEASGNSYNEQF
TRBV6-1 ASRSGLGYGYT
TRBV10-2 ASSDERNTEAF
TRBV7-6 ASSLGPSYEQY
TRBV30 AWSAAADFYGYT
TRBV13 ASSATRAEAF
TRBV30 AWEPGQGETQY
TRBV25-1 ASRGLNTEAF
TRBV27 ASSPLTLYGGYT
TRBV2 ASSEAQGRGNQPQH
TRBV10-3 AISEIPGQINYGYT
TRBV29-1 SAYSGRKYEQY
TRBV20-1 SANENTEAF
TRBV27 ASRTIAGGLNEQF
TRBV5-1 ASRRRQDEQY
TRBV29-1 SVEAVAGSSYNEQF
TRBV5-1 ASSLGPGTYEQY
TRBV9 ASSSVHGRGLEDYGYT
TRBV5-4 ASSGRPNQPQH
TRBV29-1 SVGDEKLF
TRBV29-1 SVVAENQETQY
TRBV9 ASSSGLAAHYEQY
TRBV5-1 ASSFRPGDTEAF
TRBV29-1 SVLGLAGVYEQY
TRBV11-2 ASRDQGYTDTQY
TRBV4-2 ASSQDPGELF